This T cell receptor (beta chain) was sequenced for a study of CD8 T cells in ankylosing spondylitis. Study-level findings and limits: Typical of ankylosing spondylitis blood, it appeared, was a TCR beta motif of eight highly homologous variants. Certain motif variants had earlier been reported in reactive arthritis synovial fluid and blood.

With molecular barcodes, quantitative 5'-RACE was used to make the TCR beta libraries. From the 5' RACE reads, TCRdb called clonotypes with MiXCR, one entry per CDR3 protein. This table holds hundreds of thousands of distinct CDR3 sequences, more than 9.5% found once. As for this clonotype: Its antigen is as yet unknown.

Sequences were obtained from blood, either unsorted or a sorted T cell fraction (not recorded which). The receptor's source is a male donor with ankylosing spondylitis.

The chain's CDR3 is CASSFGQGEYFKGYTF. CDR3 sequence (DNA): TGTGCCAGCAGCTTCGGACAGGGGGAATATTTCAAAGGCTACACCTTC. This chain uses TRBV5-6 with TRBJ1-2; 10 bases map to TRBD1. This CDR3 contains 16 residues. After removal of 2 bases from V and 8 bases from J, the junction contained 12 bases not matched to a gene. CDR1 and CDR2 from the germline V gene are SGHDT and YYEEEE.